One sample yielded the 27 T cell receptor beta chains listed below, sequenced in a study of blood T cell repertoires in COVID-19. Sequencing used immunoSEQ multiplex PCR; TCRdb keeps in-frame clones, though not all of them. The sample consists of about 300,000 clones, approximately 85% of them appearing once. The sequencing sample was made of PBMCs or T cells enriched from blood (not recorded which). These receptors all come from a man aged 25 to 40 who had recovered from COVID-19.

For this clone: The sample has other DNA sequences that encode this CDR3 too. The CDR3 loop is CASSLAPSGGQETQYF. The CDR3 DNA follows: TGCGCCAGCAGCTTGGCACCCAGCGGGGGGCAAGAGACCCAGTACTTC. The chain employs TRBV5-1 and TRBJ2-5; 9 nucleotides match TRBD2. The CDR3 is 16 amino acids. J lost 2 bases, V lost 0 bases, and 5 bases had no gene match. CDR1 and CDR2 from the germline V gene are SGHRS and YFSETQ.

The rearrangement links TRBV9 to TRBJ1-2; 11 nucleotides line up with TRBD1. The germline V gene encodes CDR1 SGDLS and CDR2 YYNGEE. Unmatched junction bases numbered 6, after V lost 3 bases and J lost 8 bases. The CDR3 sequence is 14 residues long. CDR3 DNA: TGTGCCAGCAGCGCTACGCGGACAGGGGGCGGCTACACCTTC. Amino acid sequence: CASSATRTGGGYTF.

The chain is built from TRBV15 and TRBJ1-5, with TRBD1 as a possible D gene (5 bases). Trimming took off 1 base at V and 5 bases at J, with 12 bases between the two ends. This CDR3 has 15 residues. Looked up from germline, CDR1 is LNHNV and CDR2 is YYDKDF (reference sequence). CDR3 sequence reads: CATSRGTQGYQPQHF. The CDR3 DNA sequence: TGTGCCACCAGCAGAGGGACCCAGGGATATCAGCCCCAGCATTTT.

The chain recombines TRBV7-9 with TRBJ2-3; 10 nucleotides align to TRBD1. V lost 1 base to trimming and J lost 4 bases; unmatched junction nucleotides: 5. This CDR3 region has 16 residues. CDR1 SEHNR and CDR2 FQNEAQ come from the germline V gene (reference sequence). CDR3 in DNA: TGTGCCAGCAGCTTAGGACAGGGGGCCGTCGCAGATACGCAGTATTTT. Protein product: CASSLGQGAVADTQYF.

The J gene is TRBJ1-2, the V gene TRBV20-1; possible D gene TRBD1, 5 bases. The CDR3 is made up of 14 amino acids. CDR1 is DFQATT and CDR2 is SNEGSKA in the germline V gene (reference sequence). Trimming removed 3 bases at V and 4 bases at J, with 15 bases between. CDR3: CSASEARQGYGYTF. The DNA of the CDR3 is TGCAGTGCTAGTGAGGCCAGGCAGGGCTATGGCTACACCTTC.

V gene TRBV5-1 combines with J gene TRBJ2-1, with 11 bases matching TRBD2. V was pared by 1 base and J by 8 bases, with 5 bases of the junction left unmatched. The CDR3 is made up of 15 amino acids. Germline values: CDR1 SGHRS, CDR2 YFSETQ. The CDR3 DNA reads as TGCGCCAGCAGCTTGCTTCCTAGCGGGGGGCATGAGCAGTTCTTC. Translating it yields CASSLLPSGGHEQFF.

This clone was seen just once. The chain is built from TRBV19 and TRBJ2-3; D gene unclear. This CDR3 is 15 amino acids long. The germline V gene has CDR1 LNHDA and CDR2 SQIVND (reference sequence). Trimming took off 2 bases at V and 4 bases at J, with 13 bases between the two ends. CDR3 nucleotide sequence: TGTGCCAGTAGTATAAGTTGGTTTAGTTCAGATACGCAGTATTTT. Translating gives CASSISWFSSDTQYF.

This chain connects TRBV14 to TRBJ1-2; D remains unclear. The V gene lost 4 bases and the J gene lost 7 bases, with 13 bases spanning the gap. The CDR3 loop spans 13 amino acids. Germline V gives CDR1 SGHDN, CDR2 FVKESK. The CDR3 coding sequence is TGTGCCAGCAGCCTCAGGTCGTCTGTTGGCTACACCTTC. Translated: CASSLRSSVGYTF.

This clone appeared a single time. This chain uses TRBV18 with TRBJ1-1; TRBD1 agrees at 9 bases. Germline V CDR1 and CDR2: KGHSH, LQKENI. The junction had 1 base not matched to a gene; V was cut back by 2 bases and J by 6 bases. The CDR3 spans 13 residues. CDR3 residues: CASSPGTGPEAFF. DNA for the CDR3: TGTGCCAGCTCACCAGGGACAGGGCCTGAAGCTTTCTTT.

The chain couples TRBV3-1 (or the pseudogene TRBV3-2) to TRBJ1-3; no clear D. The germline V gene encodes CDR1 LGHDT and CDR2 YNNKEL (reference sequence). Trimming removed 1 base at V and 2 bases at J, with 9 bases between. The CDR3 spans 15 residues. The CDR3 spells CASSQAPGPGNTIYF. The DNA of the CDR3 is TGTGCCAGCAGCCAAGCACCCGGTCCTGGAAACACCATATATTTT.

The CDR3 loop reads CAWSVKAGQGGYTF. The CDR3 DNA sequence: TGTGCCTGGAGTGTGAAGGCAGGGCAGGGTGGCTACACCTTC. V gene TRBV30 combines with J gene TRBJ1-2; D possibly corresponds to TRBD1 (5 bases). The CDR3 spans 14 residues. Germline V lookup: CDR1 GTSNPN, CDR2 SVGIG (reference sequence). V lost 0 bases and J lost 7, with 15 bases in between.

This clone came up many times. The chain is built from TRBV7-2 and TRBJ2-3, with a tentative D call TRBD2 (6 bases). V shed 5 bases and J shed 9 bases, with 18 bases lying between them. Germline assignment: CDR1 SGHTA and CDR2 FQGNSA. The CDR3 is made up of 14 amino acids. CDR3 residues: CASSPRLVRGTQYF. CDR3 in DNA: TGTGCCAGCAGCCCTCGATTGGTGCGGGGAACGCAGTATTTT.

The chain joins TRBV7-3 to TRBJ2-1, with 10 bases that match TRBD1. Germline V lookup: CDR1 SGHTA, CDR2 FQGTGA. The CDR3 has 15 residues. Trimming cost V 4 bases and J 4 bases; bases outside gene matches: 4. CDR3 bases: TGTGCCAGCAGCTCCCGGGACAGGGGTTACAATGAGCAGTTCTTC. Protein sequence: CASSSRDRGYNEQFF. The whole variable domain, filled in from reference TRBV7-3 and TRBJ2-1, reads GAGVSQTPSNKVTEKGKYVELRCDPISGHTALYWYRQSLGQGPEFLIYFQGTGAADDSGLPNDRFFAVRPEGSVSTLKIQRTERGDSAVYLCASSSRDRGYNEQFFGPGTRLTVL.

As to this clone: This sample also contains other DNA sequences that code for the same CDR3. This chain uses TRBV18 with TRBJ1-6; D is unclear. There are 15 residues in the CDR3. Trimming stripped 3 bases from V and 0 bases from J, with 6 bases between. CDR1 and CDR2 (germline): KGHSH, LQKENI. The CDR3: CASSPGSSYNSPLHF. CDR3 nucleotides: TGTGCCAGCTCACCTGGGAGCTCCTATAATTCACCCCTCCACTTT.

CDR3 in DNA: TGCGCCAGCAGCCAAAATCCCGCCAGCGGCGGAAACTATGGCTACACCTTC. This codes for CASSQNPASGGNYGYTF. This chain connects TRBV4-1 to TRBJ1-2; D gene unclear. The germline V gene encodes CDR1 MGHRA and CDR2 YSYEKL. Trimming took off 2 bases at V and 2 bases at J, with 18 bases between the two ends. This CDR3 is 17 amino acids long.

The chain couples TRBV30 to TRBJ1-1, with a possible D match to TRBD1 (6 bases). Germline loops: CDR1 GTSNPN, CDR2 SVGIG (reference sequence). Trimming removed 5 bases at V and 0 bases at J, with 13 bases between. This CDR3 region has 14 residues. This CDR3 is CAWDVTGLNTEAFF. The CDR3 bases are TGTGCCTGGGACGTCACAGGGTTGAACACTGAAGCTTTCTTT. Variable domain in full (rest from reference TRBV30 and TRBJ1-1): SQTIHQWPATLVQPVGSPLSLECTVEGTSNPNLYWYRQAAGRGLQLLFYSVGIGQISSEVPQNLSASRPQDRQFILSSKKLLLSDSGFYLCAWDVTGLNTEAFFGQGTRLTVV.

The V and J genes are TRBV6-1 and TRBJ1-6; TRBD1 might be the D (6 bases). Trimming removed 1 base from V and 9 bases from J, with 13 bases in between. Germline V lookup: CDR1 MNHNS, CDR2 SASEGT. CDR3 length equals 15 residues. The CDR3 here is CASSEEATGISPLHF. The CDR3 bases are TGTGCCAGCAGTGAAGAAGCAACAGGGATTTCACCCCTCCACTTT.

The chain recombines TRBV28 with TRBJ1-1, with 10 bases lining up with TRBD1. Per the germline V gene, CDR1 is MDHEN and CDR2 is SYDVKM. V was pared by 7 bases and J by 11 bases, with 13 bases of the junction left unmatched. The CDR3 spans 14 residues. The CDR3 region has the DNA TGTGCCAGCATCACGACAGGGGGCGTGGAGGGTGCTTTCTTT. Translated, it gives CASITTGGVEGAFF. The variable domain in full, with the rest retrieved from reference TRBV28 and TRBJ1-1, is DVKVTQSSRYLVKRTGEKVFLECVQDMDHENMFWYRQDPGLGLRLIYFSYDVKMKEKGDIPEGYSVSREKKERFSLILESASTNQTSMYLCASITTGGVEGAFFGQGTRLTVV.

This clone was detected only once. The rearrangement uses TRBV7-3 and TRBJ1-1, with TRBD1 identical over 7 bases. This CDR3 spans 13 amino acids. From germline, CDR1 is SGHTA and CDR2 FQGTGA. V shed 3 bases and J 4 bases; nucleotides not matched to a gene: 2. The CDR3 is CASSFRDSTEAFF. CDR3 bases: TGTGCCAGCAGCTTTCGGGACAGCACTGAAGCTTTCTTT.

The CDR3 DNA is TGTGCCAGCAGCTTGGAGAAGCTCGGGGGCTACACCTTC. This translates into CASSLEKLGGYTF. The rearrangement joins TRBV5-4 to TRBJ1-2; D is ambiguous. The V end was cut by 0 bases, the J end by 8 bases, with 11 bases between. The CDR3 runs to 13 residues. Germline lookup yields CDR1 SGHNT and CDR2 YYREEE (reference sequence).

Here the CDR3 reads CASNPRRLVNTEAFF. CDR3 nucleotide sequence: TGTGCCAGCAACCCCCGTAGGCTAGTGAACACTGAAGCTTTCTTT. V is TRBV6-5 and J is TRBJ1-1; D call uncertain. Per germline, CDR1 MNHEY and CDR2 SVGAGI. The CDR3 is made up of 15 amino acids. The V end was cut by 7 bases, the J end by 0 bases, with 15 bases between.

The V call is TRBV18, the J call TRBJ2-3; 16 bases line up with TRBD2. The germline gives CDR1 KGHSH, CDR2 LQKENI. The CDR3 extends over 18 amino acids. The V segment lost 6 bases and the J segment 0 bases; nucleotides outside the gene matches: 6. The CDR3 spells CASSGLAGGTSSTDTQYF. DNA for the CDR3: TGTGCCAGCTCGGGACTAGCGGGGGGGACCTCTAGCACAGATACGCAGTATTTT. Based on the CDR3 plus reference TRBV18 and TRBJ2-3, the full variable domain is NAGVMQNPRHLVRRRGQEARLRCSPMKGHSHVYWYRQLPEEGLKFMVYLQKENIIDESGMPKERFSAEFPKEGPSILRIQQVVRGDSAAYFCASSGLAGGTSSTDTQYFGPGTRLTVL.

The CDR3 nucleotides read TGTGCTAGTGCCCTTTCCGGGTCCACAGATACGCAGTATTTT. This codes for CASALSGSTDTQYF. The chain couples TRBV12-5 to TRBJ2-3; D is uncertain. Trimming left V 7 bases short and J 2 bases short, with 13 bases between. This CDR3 comprises 14 residues. From germline, CDR1 is LGHNT and CDR2 FRNRAP.

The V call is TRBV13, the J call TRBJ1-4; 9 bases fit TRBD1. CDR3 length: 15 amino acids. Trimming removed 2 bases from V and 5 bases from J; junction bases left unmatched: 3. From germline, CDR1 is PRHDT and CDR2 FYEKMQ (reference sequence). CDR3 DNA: TGTGCCAGCAGCTTATGGACAGGGGAGAATGAAAAACTGTTTTTT. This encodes CASSLWTGENEKLFF.

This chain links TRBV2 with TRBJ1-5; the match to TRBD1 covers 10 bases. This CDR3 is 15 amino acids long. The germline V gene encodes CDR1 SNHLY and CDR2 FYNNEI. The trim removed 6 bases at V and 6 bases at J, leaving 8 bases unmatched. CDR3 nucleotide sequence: TGTGCCAGCAGAACTGACCGACAGGGGGCTCAGCCCCAGCATTTT. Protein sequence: CASRTDRQGAQPQHF.

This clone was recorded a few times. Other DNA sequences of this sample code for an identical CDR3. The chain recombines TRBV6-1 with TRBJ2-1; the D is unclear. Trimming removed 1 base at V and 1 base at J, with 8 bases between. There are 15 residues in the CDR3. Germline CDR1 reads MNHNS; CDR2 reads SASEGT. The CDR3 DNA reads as TGTGCCAGCAGTGAAGGGCCTTCATCCTACAATGAGCAGTTCTTC. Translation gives CASSEGPSSYNEQFF.

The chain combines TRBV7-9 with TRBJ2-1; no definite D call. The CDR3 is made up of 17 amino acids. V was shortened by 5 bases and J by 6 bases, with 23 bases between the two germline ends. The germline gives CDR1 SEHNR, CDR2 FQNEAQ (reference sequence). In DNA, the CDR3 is TGTGCCAGCAGCCCGCCGCCACGCTCGACTTTTACCAATGAGCAGTTCTTC. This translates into CASSPPPRSTFTNEQFF.